This T cell receptor beta chain was identified in a study of blood T cells in healthy people across ages. There are many counts of this clonotype. Extraction of total RNA produced a minimum of 5 micrograms from each sample. Next came a second PCR, run for roughly 6 to 11 cycles, which used a sample-barcoded 5' primer along with a J-beta primer mix. One entry per CDR3 protein results from TCRdb running MiXCR on the 5' RACE reads. In the table there are hundreds of thousands of distinct CDR3 sequences, roughly two fifths of which are singletons. The CDR3 is 12 residues long. The germline V gene has CDR1 MNHEY and CDR2 SVGEGT. V was cut by 10 bases and J by 6 bases, with 16 bases left in between.

The receptor was isolated from an elderly man in good health. The sequenced sample was blood. The V call is TRBV6-2 or TRBV6-3, the J call TRBJ2-7, with D possibly being TRBD1 (5 bases). The CDR3 sequence is CAIWQGYGEQYF. Written as DNA, the CDR3 is TGTGCCATCTGGCAGGGTTATGGCGAGCAGTACTTC.